This passage covers 2 T cell receptor beta chains from one sample sequenced in a study of blood T cells in healthy people across ages. A sample-barcoded 5' primer and a J-beta primer mix were used in a second PCR of roughly 6 to 11 cycles. TCRdb re-called the 5' RACE reads with MiXCR, one entry per CDR3 protein. The repertoire holds around 780,000 distinct CDR3 sequences, with under 30% as singletons. The sample was also reused in another study, on T cells of mothers and their children.

The sample taken for sequencing was blood. These receptor sequences come from a boy between 10 and 17 years old in good health.

V and J are TRBV27 and TRBJ1-2; 7 bases are shared with TRBD1. Germline CDR1 and CDR2: MNHEY and SMNVEV (reference sequence). V lost 4 bases, J lost 2 bases, and 7 bases stayed unmatched. This CDR3 region has 15 residues. The CDR3 sequence: CASSSRDRTNYGYTF. The CDR3 region has the DNA TGTGCCAGCAGTTCTAGGGACAGAACAAACTATGGCTACACCTTC.

This clonotype was seen a handful of times. This sequence joins TRBV5-1 and TRBJ2-5; TRBD2 matches 12 bases. The CDR3 loop spans 16 amino acids. The V and J ends lost 4 bases and 1 base, in that order; junction bases with no gene match: 5. CDR1 is SGHRS and CDR2 is YFSETQ in the germline V gene. CDR3 in amino acids: CASSKTSGGPQETQYF. CDR3 coding DNA: TGCGCCAGCAGCAAGACTAGCGGGGGTCCCCAAGAGACCCAGTACTTC.